Described below is a single TCR beta chain sequence and its context. The antigen remains unidentified. Healthy donors had no documented immune events, such as infections, while sampled. Only in-frame clones appear in the TCRdb table, and some are missing; sequencing was by immunoSEQ multiplex PCR. The data contain around 120,000 clones, more than 80% of them singletons. This entry is derived from a study of identifying expanded T cells in peripheral blood. Findings and caveats of the study: Roughly two-week clone count variance significantly increased as total template count grew.

Germline CDR1 and CDR2: KGHSH and LQKENI. This CDR3 spans 16 amino acids. Trimming stripped 3 bases from V and 6 bases from J, with 17 bases between. This TCR was recovered from a person between 18 and 69 years old in good health. The sample consisted of blood. The V call is TRBV18, the J call TRBJ2-2; D unresolved. The CDR3 protein is CASSPEYFPGPGELFF. In DNA, the CDR3 is TGTGCCAGCTCACCCGAATATTTCCCTGGACCCGGGGAGCTGTTTTTT.